This T cell receptor (beta chain) was obtained from a study of shared clonotypes between healthy human individuals (dated by TCRdb to the early 2020s). Background on the whole study: The cohort comprised two women and three men aged 18 to 49 years. For each donor, CD4 naive and CD4 memory were each given three plates, CD8 naive was given two plates, and CD8 memory was given one plate. Each donor's leukapheresis produced roughly between roughly 0.85 and 9.5 billion PBMCs. To estimate repertoire size and how much clonotype sharing occurs between individuals, the study deeply sequenced the blood TCR repertoires of roughly 5 healthy adults. Different laboratories and diverse techniques were used to prepare libraries and sequence TCR repertoires, to increase sequencing depth and limit assay-specific biases. What the work shows at the level of the full study, not this receptor alone: The genetic and exposure-history diversity represented was limited by the small number of donors. Pairwise subsampling led to the expectation that sequencing depth would affect the degree of clonotype sharing among donors. Incomplete sequencing was indicated by rarefaction of sorted-subset datasets, despite the large sequencing depth. Higher generation probabilities were observed for clonotypes shared by all four sorted-subset donors than for non-shared clonotypes. When four donors were compared, the shared fraction of clonotypes was about 5% for naive CD4, about 4% for naive CD8, 2.3% for memory CD4, and 0.35% to 0.4% for memory CD8. Naive subsets generally had larger estimated clonotype richness than memory subsets did. Sampling was restricted to blood, and TCR repertoires in tissues likely differ from the TCR repertoires found in blood.

CD8 naive samples consisted of CD45RO-negative cells that were positively selected for CCR7, yielding a CD45RA+CCR7+ population without TemRA cells. Healthy HIV-negative adults with no recently reported acute infections or vaccinations were included as donors. Only Caucasian adults living in Nashville, Tennessee, USA were represented among the donors. Blood was collected by leukapheresis, and PBMCs were isolated by Ficoll-Histopaque density gradient centrifugation and then cryopreserved in liquid nitrogen vapor phase. Analytical flow cytometry was used to check the purity and quantity of every magnetically sorted T cell population. Genomic DNA was isolated from every sorted fraction and measured by UV absorbance on a Nanodrop 2000c. TCR CDR3 regions were amplified from genomic DNA by multiplex PCR using the deep immunoSEQ assay. Extracted genomic DNA from each cell subset was distributed evenly across all wells of several immunoSEQ 96-well plates, and each plate was treated as a replicate. Each replicate PCR for sorted subsets received around 210 ng genomic DNA, equal to about 30,000 T cell genomes. Purified libraries were measured with a Qubit 3.0 fluorometer, size-checked on a Bioanalyzer 2100, and measured again with the KAPA Library Quantification kit. Each immunoSEQ 96-well plate was sequenced on its own single-read 150-cycle Illumina NextSeq 550 flow cell. Per the original workflow: Because only junctional sequences without quality scores were contained in the immunoSEQ output, filtering matching that applied to full-length reads could not be performed. To assign V/J genes and CDR3, sequences were annotated against IMGT germline references using PyIR, a Python wrapper for IgBLAST v1.9. Reads were filtered out if the reads had weak V/J assignments (E-value above 1e-6), no CDR3, stop codons, out-of-frame junctions, or ambiguous translated residues. A V3J clonotype was defined by an identical inferred V gene, J gene, and CDR3 amino acid sequence. The percentage overlap between two repertoires was calculated by dividing the number of shared unique clonotypes by the size of the smaller repertoire. RTK rarefaction, the Chao1 estimator, and Recon v2.1 estimates of unobserved clonotypes were used to assess repertoire richness. OLGA was used to compute generation probabilities for all TCRbeta clonotypes that the gDNA method yielded from a handful of donors. As stored in TCRdb, this immuneACCESS dataset retains in-frame rearrangements with V and J assigned. A fraction of the clones does not appear; measured against another copy, unresolved V genes explain less than half of the discrepancy, and the remainder lacks a known reason. The V and J calls and the clone size are those of that table, but D and trimming were determined from the DNA. In all, the sample holds hundreds of thousands of clones, and 85% to 95% of those were seen once. In total, the top ten clones hold approximately 0.11% of the sample.

Concerning this clone itself: Its antigen is not yet known. It has no much larger one-base neighbor in the sample; base qualities were not kept.

At the junction V is shortened by 3 bases and J by 0 bases, with 9 bases in between. The CDR3 runs 14 amino acids, cysteine and phenylalanine included. Left in the record is the CDR3 DNA by itself, 42 bases read in frame from the first base. As encoded in the germline V gene, CDR1 is MDHEN while CDR2 is SYDVKM. The sequence derives from a woman aged 25 to 45 in good health. This sequence uses TRBV28 and TRBJ2-7, with TRBD2 perhaps the D gene, on 5 matching bases. The sequenced material came from naive CD8+ T cells sorted from blood. This specimen's cell subset or site label, per the study, means: CD45RA+CCR7+. The sequenced DNA: TGTGCCAGCAGTTTGGCTAGCACCTCCTACGAGCAGTACTTC. It encodes CASSLASTSYEQYF.